One and the same sample provided the 16 T cell receptor beta chains below, sequenced in a study of cytomegalovirus exposure and HLA in healthy donors. The PCR was carried out with 60 Vbeta primers and 13 Jbeta primers. TCRdb's copy holds only in-frame clones and misses some; the assay was immunoSEQ multiplex PCR. Of fewer than 200,000 clones in the sample, about 78% were seen once. Sequencing input: PBMCs. The receptors here all came from a man in his 60s in good health and CMV-seronegative.

This sequence joins TRBV27 and TRBJ1-4, with unresolved D. Germline V gene data show CDR1 as MNHEY and CDR2 as SMNVEV (reference sequence). Trimming removed 2 bases from V and 8 bases from J, with 12 bases in between. The length of the CDR3 is 14 residues. The CDR3 sequence: CASSLEGVREKLFF. The CDR3 DNA reads TGTGCCAGCAGTTTAGAGGGAGTTAGAGAAAAACTGTTTTTT.

The genes are TRBV6-4 and TRBJ2-3, with 8 bases lining up with TRBD2. Per the germline V gene, CDR1 is MRHNA and CDR2 is SNTAGT. The CDR3 has 15 amino acids. After removal of 6 bases from V and 2 bases from J, the junction contained 7 bases not matched to a gene. The CDR3 nucleotides read TGTGCCAGCAGGAGAACTAGCGGATCCACAGATACGCAGTATTTT. Translated: CASRRTSGSTDTQYF.

The V gene is TRBV10-3, the J gene TRBJ1-5; D uncertain. This CDR3 has 15 residues. CDR1 and CDR2 (germline): ENHRY, SYGVKD. V was shortened by 10 bases and J by 1 base, with 17 bases between the two germline ends. Written as DNA, the CDR3 is TGTGCCACCGCCCCTAACAGATTCAGCAATCAGCCCCAGCATTTT. Protein sequence: CATAPNRFSNQPQHF.

V gene TRBV28 combines with J gene TRBJ1-1, with 7 bases lining up with TRBD1. The CDR3 length is 13 residues. Trimming cost V 7 bases and J 1 base; bases outside gene matches: 3. Germline lookup yields CDR1 MDHEN and CDR2 SYDVKM. CDR3: CASTQGGNTEAFF. DNA for the CDR3: TGTGCCAGCACCCAGGGGGGGAACACTGAAGCTTTCTTT.

This chain uses TRBV9 with TRBJ2-2; D is unresolved. Trimming shortened V by 0 bases and J by 0 bases, and 12 bases separated the two germline ends. Germline-derived CDR1 and CDR2 are SGDLS and YYNGEE. The CDR3 is 17 amino acids. CDR3 residues: CASSVGGVSTNTGELFF. The DNA for the CDR3 is TGTGCCAGCAGCGTAGGCGGTGTCAGTACGAACACCGGGGAGCTGTTTTTT.

The rearrangement uses TRBV19 and TRBJ1-5; D is uncertain. The germline V gene has CDR1 LNHDA and CDR2 SQIVND (reference sequence). Trimming cost V 0 bases and J 1 base, with 7 bases left between them. This CDR3 region has 15 residues. In nucleotides, the CDR3 is TGTGCCAGTAGTATAGATAATCGGAGCAATCAGCCCCAGCATTTT. This codes for CASSIDNRSNQPQHF.

The DNA for the CDR3 is TGTGCCAGTAGTATCCCCGACAGGGGGCGAAGTTTCACTGAAGCTTTCTTT. Its protein product is CASSIPDRGRSFTEAFF. The chain employs TRBV19 and TRBJ1-1; TRBD1 matches at 10 bases. The CDR3 is made up of 17 amino acids. Germline V gene lookup returns CDR1 LNHDA and CDR2 SQIVND (reference sequence). Germline trimming cut 3 bases from V and 4 bases from J; bases unmatched to any gene: 11.

The CDR3 nucleotides read TGTGCCAGCAGCTTGGCCGGGGAGGGGACTGAAGCTTTCTTT. It is translated as CASSLAGEGTEAFF. The rearrangement links TRBV5-8 to TRBJ1-1; weak D call: TRBD1 (5 bases). The ends were cut back, 0 bases at V and 5 bases at J, with 11 bases in the middle. The CDR3 has 14 amino acids. Germline CDR1 and CDR2: SGHTS and YDEGEE.

The chain recombines TRBV6-1 with TRBJ1-5; no definite D call. The CDR3 sequence is 15 residues long. V shed 10 bases and J shed 3 bases, with 19 bases lying between them. Germline V gene lookup returns CDR1 MNHNS and CDR2 SASEGT. CDR3 protein: CATKMRQTHNQPQHF. The CDR3 nucleotides read TGTGCCACCAAGATGAGGCAGACTCACAATCAGCCCCAGCATTTT.

This rearrangement joins TRBV25-1 to TRBJ2-7; tentatively, D is TRBD1 (6 bases). V lost 2 bases and J 2 bases, leaving 10 bases between the germline ends. Germline-derived CDR1 and CDR2 are MGHDK and SYGVNS. There are 14 residues in the CDR3. The CDR3 region has the DNA TGTGCCAGCAGTGAACTGCACAGGGCCTACGAGCAGTACTTC. Translation gives CASSELHRAYEQYF.

This clone was picked up many times. The chain uses TRBV6-1 and TRBJ2-2; 9 nucleotides align to TRBD1. CDR1 is MNHNS, CDR2 SASEGT, per germline. The V and J ends lost 1 base and 8 bases, in that order; junction bases with no gene match: 8. CDR3 size: 16 residues. The DNA of the CDR3 is TGTGCCAGCAGTGAAGAAGGGTGGGACAGGGCTGGGGAGCTGTTTTTT. Residues: CASSEEGWDRAGELFF.

The V and J genes are TRBV14 and TRBJ2-3, with 12 bases identical to TRBD2. V lost 3 bases and J lost 5; bases outside the gene matches: 9. CDR1 and CDR2 (germline): SGHDN, FVKESK. The CDR3 consists of 17 residues. For the CDR3, the DNA is TGTGCCAGCAGCCAGGGACTAGCGGGCGTAGCGGAAGATACGCAGTATTTT. Translation gives CASSQGLAGVAEDTQYF.

The table lists this clone with a few counts. This chain connects TRBV9 to TRBJ1-1; D is unclear. This CDR3 contains 15 residues. With 0 bases removed from V and 1 base from J, the gap between germline ends came to 10 bases. CDR1 SGDLS and CDR2 YYNGEE come from the germline V gene. The CDR3 is CASSVGQSRNTEAFF. CDR3 DNA sequence: TGTGCCAGCAGCGTAGGGCAGTCACGGAACACTGAAGCTTTCTTT.

The chain has TRBV7-9 and TRBJ1-2; 10 nucleotides line up with TRBD1. With 6 bases clipped from V and 8 bases from J, the junction kept 12 bases outside the gene matches. Germline values: CDR1 SEHNR, CDR2 FQNEAQ (reference sequence). The CDR3 loop spans 15 amino acids. The CDR3 DNA follows: TGTGCCAGCAGTATTACGGGACAGGGGAGCGGGGGCTACACCTTC. This sequence encodes CASSITGQGSGGYTF.

CDR3 in amino acids: CASSQRGTSGRAVETQYF. CDR3 nucleotides: TGCGCCAGCAGCCAACGAGGGACTAGCGGGAGGGCCGTGGAGACCCAGTACTTC. The chain combines TRBV4-1 with TRBJ2-5, with 16 bases that match TRBD2. The germline gives CDR1 MGHRA, CDR2 YSYEKL. CDR3 length: 18 residues. V lost 2 bases, J lost 5 bases, and 8 bases stayed unmatched.

This chain uses TRBV5-1 with TRBJ1-1; TRBD1 is a possible D gene (5 bases). CDR1 and CDR2 from the germline V gene are SGHRS and YFSETQ. Trimming stripped 2 bases from V and 3 bases from J, with 11 bases between. The CDR3 spans 14 residues. The CDR3 loop reads CASSFKGLDTEAFF. The CDR3 DNA is TGCGCCAGCAGCTTTAAGGGGTTGGACACTGAAGCTTTCTTT.